The TCR beta chain described here comes from a study of CD8 T cells in Susac syndrome. Broader study findings: The study recognized that the number of individuals in its TCR sequencing and HLA analysis was relatively small.

Germline values: CDR1 SGHVS, CDR2 FNYEAQ. The CDR3 has 13 residues. V was pared by 5 bases and J by 4 bases, with 12 bases between. The authors negatively isolated CD8+ and CD4+ T cells and FACS-enriched TEMRA cells. To note about this clonotype: Its antigen is unidentified.

An input of about 0.5 to 1 ug of RNA was subjected to reverse transcription using random hexamers. From the immunoSEQ multiplex PCR reads, TCRdb called clonotypes with MiXCR, one entry per CDR3 protein. There are about 400,000 distinct CDR3 sequences in the sample; 85% occur only once, and around 0.12% lies in the top ten. The TCR sequence derives from a human donor with multiple sclerosis. The chain combines TRBV7-6 with TRBJ2-7; the D is unclear. What was sequenced was CD8+ T cells from PBMCs. CDR3 in amino acids: CASSPYEAYEQYF. The CDR3, as DNA: TGTGCCAGCAGCCCCTACGAAGCGTACGAGCAGTACTTC.